This is a list of T cell receptor beta chains from one sample in a study of T cell clonotyping in hematopoietic cell transplantation. Sequencing was performed with immunoSEQ multiplex PCR; in TCRdb, only in-frame clones are kept and a portion is missing. The sample lists roughly 29,000 clones, around 80% seen once, with around 6.5% in the top ten. Sequences were derived from peripheral blood mononuclear cells, sampled before stem cell transplant. All receptors derive from a woman in her twenties or thirties with chronic myeloid leukemia. Some clones in this sample may be carry-over from other donors' samples. The CDR3 runs from the conserved cysteine through the conserved F or W. A D gene is named only where the DNA matches it firmly. Only some rows state a clone size, as once, few, many or a class for expanded clones.

j_call: TRBJ2-3
v_call: TRBV7-6
clone_size: NA
d_call: TRBD2
cdr3_aa: CASSPNGLAGRTDTQYF
cdr3_nt: TGTGCCAGCAGCCCAAACGGATTAGCGGGGCGTACAGATACGCAGTATTTT

j_call: TRBJ1-2
v_call: TRBV20-1
clone_size: NA
d_call: NA
cdr3_aa: CSAGSNYGYTF
cdr3_nt: TGCAGTGCCGGGAGCAACTATGGCTACACCTTC

j_call: TRBJ1-3
v_call: TRBV6-1
clone_size: NA
d_call: NA
cdr3_aa: CASSVSGNTIYF
cdr3_nt: TGTGCCAGCAGTGTCTCTGGAAACACCATATATTTT

j_call: TRBJ1-2
v_call: TRBV6-5
clone_size: NA
d_call: NA
cdr3_aa: CASQDGRIYTF
cdr3_nt: TGTGCCAGCCAAGACGGCCGGATCTACACCTTC

j_call: TRBJ2-2
v_call: TRBV29-1
clone_size: NA
d_call: NA
cdr3_aa: CSANRANTGELFF
cdr3_nt: TGCAGCGCGAACAGGGCGAACACCGGGGAGCTGTTTTTT

j_call: TRBJ1-3
v_call: TRBV4-1
clone_size: NA
d_call: NA
cdr3_aa: CASSQAPRGSGNTIYF
cdr3_nt: TGCGCCAGCAGCCAAGCTCCTCGGGGCTCTGGAAACACCATATATTTT

j_call: TRBJ2-5
v_call: TRBV30
clone_size: NA
d_call: TRBD2
cdr3_aa: CASAEAGDVEETQYF
cdr3_nt: TGTGCCTCTGCTGAGGCGGGAGATGTCGAAGAGACCCAGTACTTC

j_call: TRBJ1-2
v_call: TRBV5-1
clone_size: NA
d_call: TRBD1
cdr3_aa: CASSEDRGGDGYTF
cdr3_nt: TGCGCCAGCAGCGAGGACAGGGGAGGGGATGGCTACACCTTC

j_call: TRBJ2-5
v_call: TRBV15
clone_size: NA
d_call: NA
cdr3_aa: CATSRDQGQETQYF
cdr3_nt: TGTGCCACCAGCAGAGATCAAGGGCAAGAGACCCAGTACTTC

j_call: TRBJ2-3
v_call: TRBV7-8
clone_size: NA
d_call: NA
cdr3_aa: CASSSRQGRMDTQYF
cdr3_nt: TGTGCCAGCAGCTCGAGGCAGGGAAGGATGGATACGCAGTATTTT

j_call: TRBJ1-1
v_call: TRBV29-1
clone_size: NA
d_call: NA
cdr3_aa: CSVEVAGQQYEAFF
cdr3_nt: TGCAGCGTTGAAGTGGCGGGGCAGCAATATGAAGCTTTCTTT

j_call: TRBJ2-2
v_call: TRBV9
clone_size: NA
d_call: NA
cdr3_aa: CASSARSYTGELFF
cdr3_nt: TGTGCCAGCAGCGCCAGGTCCTACACCGGGGAGCTGTTTTTT

j_call: TRBJ2-1
v_call: TRBV5-4
clone_size: NA
d_call: TRBD2
cdr3_aa: CASSPTTSGVYNEQFF
cdr3_nt: TGTGCCAGCAGCCCGACGACTAGCGGGGTTTACAATGAGCAGTTCTTC

j_call: TRBJ1-6
v_call: TRBV19
clone_size: NA
d_call: NA
cdr3_aa: CASSQNSPLHF
cdr3_nt: TGTGCCAGTAGTCAAAATTCACCCCTCCACTTT

j_call: TRBJ2-1
v_call: TRBV15
clone_size: NA
d_call: TRBD1
cdr3_aa: CATSRDRGRNEQFF
cdr3_nt: TGTGCCACCAGCAGGGACAGGGGGCGCAATGAGCAGTTCTTC

j_call: TRBJ1-1
v_call: TRBV6-5
clone_size: NA
d_call: NA
cdr3_aa: CASSYSKNTEAFF
cdr3_nt: TGTGCCAGCAGTTACTCTAAGAACACTGAAGCTTTCTTT

j_call: TRBJ1-1
v_call: TRBV7-9
clone_size: NA
d_call: NA
cdr3_aa: CASRLSLHGFGTEAFF
cdr3_nt: TGTGCCAGCAGGTTATCCCTGCATGGGTTCGGCACTGAAGCTTTCTTT

j_call: TRBJ1-2
v_call: TRBV6-5
clone_size: once
d_call: NA
cdr3_aa: CASSAYEEGYTF
cdr3_nt: TGTGCCAGCAGTGCGTACGAGGAGGGCTACACCTTC

j_call: TRBJ2-7
v_call: TRBV1
clone_size: NA
d_call: NA
cdr3_aa: CTSSHCADSEQYF
cdr3_nt: TGCACCAGCAGCCATTGCGCCGATTCCGAGCAGTACTTC

j_call: TRBJ2-2
v_call: TRBV19
clone_size: NA
d_call: NA
cdr3_aa: CASRTTRGRAGELFF
cdr3_nt: TGTGCCAGTAGGACAACCCGGGGTAGGGCCGGGGAGCTGTTTTTT

j_call: TRBJ1-2
v_call: TRBV4-2
clone_size: NA
d_call: TRBD1
cdr3_aa: CASSRQGRPDYGYTF
cdr3_nt: TGTGCCAGCAGCCGACAGGGAAGGCCGGACTATGGCTACACCTTC

j_call: TRBJ1-3
v_call: TRBV19
clone_size: NA
d_call: NA
cdr3_aa: CASSMNRVEGNTIYF
cdr3_nt: TGTGCCAGTAGTATGAACAGAGTGGAAGGAAACACCATATATTTT

j_call: TRBJ1-1
v_call: TRBV6-1
clone_size: NA
d_call: NA
cdr3_aa: CASSEPGKNTEAFF
cdr3_nt: TGTGCCAGCAGTGAGCCCGGGAAGAACACTGAAGCTTTCTTT

j_call: TRBJ2-7
v_call: TRBV7-2
clone_size: NA
d_call: TRBD1
cdr3_aa: CASSLAGQGVYEQYF
cdr3_nt: TGTGCCAGCAGCTTAGCGGGACAGGGAGTTTACGAGCAGTACTTC

j_call: TRBJ1-2
v_call: TRBV6-1
clone_size: NA
d_call: NA
cdr3_aa: CASRLDSNYGYTF
cdr3_nt: TGTGCCAGCAGATTGGACAGCAACTATGGCTACACCTTC

j_call: TRBJ1-4
v_call: TRBV5-1
clone_size: NA
d_call: NA
cdr3_aa: CASSLVTNEKLFF
cdr3_nt: TGCGCCAGCAGCTTGGTTACTAATGAAAAACTGTTTTTT

j_call: TRBJ2-2
v_call: TRBV5-1
clone_size: NA
d_call: NA
cdr3_aa: CASSFERGRLFF
cdr3_nt: TGCGCCAGCAGCTTCGAACGAGGGCGGCTGTTTTTT

j_call: TRBJ2-7
v_call: TRBV7-9
clone_size: NA
d_call: TRBD2
cdr3_aa: CASSLRLAEQYF
cdr3_nt: TGTGCCAGCAGCCTAAGACTAGCCGAGCAGTACTTC

j_call: TRBJ1-1
v_call: TRBV4-2
clone_size: few
d_call: TRBD1
cdr3_aa: CASNPGGTEAFF
cdr3_nt: TGTGCCAGCAACCCAGGGGGCACTGAAGCTTTCTTT

j_call: TRBJ1-2
v_call: TRBV30
clone_size: NA
d_call: TRBD1
cdr3_aa: CAWSRPGTDYGYTF
cdr3_nt: TGTGCCTGGAGTCGTCCCGGGACAGATTATGGCTACACCTTC

j_call: TRBJ2-2
v_call: TRBV6-5
clone_size: NA
d_call: NA
cdr3_aa: CASTRDRWDGELFF
cdr3_nt: TGTGCCAGCACCAGGGACCGGTGGGACGGGGAGCTGTTTTTT

j_call: TRBJ1-1
v_call: TRBV6-5
clone_size: NA
d_call: TRBD1
cdr3_aa: CASSRNRGRYTEAFF
cdr3_nt: TGTGCCAGCAGCAGAAACAGGGGTCGATACACTGAAGCTTTCTTT

j_call: TRBJ1-6
v_call: TRBV7-2
clone_size: NA
d_call: NA
cdr3_aa: CASSLEDSPLHF
cdr3_nt: TGTGCCAGCAGTCTCGAGGATTCACCCCTCCACTTT

j_call: TRBJ1-5
v_call: TRBV15
clone_size: NA
d_call: NA
cdr3_aa: CATGIDQPQHF
cdr3_nt: TGTGCCACGGGGATTGATCAGCCCCAGCATTTT

j_call: TRBJ1-2
v_call: TRBV9
clone_size: NA
d_call: NA
cdr3_aa: CASSVGGEINGYTF
cdr3_nt: TGTGCCAGCAGCGTAGGAGGGGAAATTAATGGCTACACCTTC

j_call: TRBJ1-5
v_call: TRBV7-9
clone_size: NA
d_call: NA
cdr3_aa: CASSLGGFGRNSNQPQHF
cdr3_nt: TGTGCCAGCAGCTTGGGCGGGTTTGGACGGAATAGCAATCAGCCCCAGCATTTT

j_call: TRBJ1-5
v_call: TRBV6-1
clone_size: NA
d_call: TRBD1
cdr3_aa: CASSEGTGGRNQPQHF
cdr3_nt: TGTGCCAGCAGTGAGGGGACAGGGGGCCGCAATCAGCCCCAGCATTTT